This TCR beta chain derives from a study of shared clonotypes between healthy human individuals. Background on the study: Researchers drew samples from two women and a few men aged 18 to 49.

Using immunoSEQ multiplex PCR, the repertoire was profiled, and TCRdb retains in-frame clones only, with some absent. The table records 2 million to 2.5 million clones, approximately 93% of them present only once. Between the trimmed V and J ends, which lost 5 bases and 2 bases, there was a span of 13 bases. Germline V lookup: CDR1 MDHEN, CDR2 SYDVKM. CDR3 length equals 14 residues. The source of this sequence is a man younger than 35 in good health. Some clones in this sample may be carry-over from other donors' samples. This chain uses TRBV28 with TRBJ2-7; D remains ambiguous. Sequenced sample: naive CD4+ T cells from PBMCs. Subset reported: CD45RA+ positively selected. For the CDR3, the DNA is TGTGCCAGCAGTCTCCGGTCTCCACCCTACGAGCAGTACTTC. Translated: CASSLRSPPYEQYF. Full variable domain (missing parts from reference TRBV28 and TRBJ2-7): DVKVTQSSRYLVKRTGEKVFLECVQDMDHENMFWYRQDPGLGLRLIYFSYDVKMKEKGDIPEGYSVSREKKERFSLILESASTNQTSMYLCASSLRSPPYEQYFGPGTRLTVT.